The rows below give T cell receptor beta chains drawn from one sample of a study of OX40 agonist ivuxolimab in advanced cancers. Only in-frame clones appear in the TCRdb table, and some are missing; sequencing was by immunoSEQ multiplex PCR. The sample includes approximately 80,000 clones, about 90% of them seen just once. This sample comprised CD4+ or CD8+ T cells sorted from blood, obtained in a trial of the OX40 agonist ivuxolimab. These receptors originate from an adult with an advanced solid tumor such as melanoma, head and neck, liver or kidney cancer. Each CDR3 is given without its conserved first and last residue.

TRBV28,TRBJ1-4,ASSLEGANEKLF
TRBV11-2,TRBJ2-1,ASSSGLAVGEQF
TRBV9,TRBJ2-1,ASSVEDSHNEQF
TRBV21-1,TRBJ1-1,ASSKGKAVGPTEAF
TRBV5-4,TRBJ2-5,ASSQTSGSRRETQY
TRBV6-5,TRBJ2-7,ASSYSREPFYEQY
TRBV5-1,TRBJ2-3,ASSLGGDTQY
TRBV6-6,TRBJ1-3,ASSYRGDTIY
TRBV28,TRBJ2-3,ASSPQTGTDTQY
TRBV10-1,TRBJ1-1,ASSAGGSTEAF
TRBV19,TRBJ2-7,ASGGGQSSEQY
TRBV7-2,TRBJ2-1,ASSLASGSSLYNEQF
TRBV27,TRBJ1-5,ASRGTGGGQPQH
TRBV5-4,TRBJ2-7,ASSSGQGNEQY
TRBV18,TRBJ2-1,ASSPSTRYNEQF
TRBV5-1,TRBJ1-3,ASSGGENTIY
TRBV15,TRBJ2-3,ATTVKGWITDTQY
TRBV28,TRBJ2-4,ASSFPARGGVQY